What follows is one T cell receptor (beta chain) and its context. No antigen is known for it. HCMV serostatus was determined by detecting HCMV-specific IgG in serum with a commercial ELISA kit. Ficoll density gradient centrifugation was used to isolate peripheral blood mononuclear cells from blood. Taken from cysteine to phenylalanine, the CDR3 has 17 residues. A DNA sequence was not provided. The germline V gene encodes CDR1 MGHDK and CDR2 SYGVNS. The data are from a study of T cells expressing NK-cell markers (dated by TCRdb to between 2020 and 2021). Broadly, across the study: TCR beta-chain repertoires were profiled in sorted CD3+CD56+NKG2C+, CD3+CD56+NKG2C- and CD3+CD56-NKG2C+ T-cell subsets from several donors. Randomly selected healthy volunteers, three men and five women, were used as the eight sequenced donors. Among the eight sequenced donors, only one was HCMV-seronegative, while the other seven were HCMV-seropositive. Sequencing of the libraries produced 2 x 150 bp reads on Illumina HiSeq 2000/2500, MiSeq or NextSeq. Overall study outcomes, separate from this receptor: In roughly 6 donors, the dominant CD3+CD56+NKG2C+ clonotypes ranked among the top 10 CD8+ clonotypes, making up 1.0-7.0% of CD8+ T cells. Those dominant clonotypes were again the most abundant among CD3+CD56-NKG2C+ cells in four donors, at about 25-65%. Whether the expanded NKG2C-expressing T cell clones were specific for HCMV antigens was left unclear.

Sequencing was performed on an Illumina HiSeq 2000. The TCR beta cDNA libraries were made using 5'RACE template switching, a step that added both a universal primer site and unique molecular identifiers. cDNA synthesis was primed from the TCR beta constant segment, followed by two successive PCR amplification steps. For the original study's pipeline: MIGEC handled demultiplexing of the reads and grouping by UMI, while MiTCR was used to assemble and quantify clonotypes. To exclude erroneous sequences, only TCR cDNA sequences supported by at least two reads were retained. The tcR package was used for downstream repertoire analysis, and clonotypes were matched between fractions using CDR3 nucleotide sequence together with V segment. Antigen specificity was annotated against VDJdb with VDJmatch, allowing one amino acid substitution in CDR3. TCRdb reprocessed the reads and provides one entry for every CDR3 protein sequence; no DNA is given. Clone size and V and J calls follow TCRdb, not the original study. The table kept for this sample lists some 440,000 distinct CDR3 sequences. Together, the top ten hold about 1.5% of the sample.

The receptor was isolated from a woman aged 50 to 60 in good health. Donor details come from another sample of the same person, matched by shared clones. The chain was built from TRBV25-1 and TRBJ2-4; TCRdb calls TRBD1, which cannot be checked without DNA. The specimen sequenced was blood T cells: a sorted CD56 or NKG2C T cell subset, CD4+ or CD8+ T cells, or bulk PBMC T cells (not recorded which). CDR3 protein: CASSGTGTSTAKNIQYF.